This T cell receptor beta chain was found in a study of response to subunit inactivated influenza vaccine. Whole-study findings and limits: The authors suggested that few new T cells are recruited per seasonal influenza vaccination.

Germline V gene sequence: CDR1 MNHEY, CDR2 SMNVEV (reference sequence). The CDR3 has 14 residues. The J segment lost 3 bases and the V segment lost 4 bases, leaving 6 bases of the junction unmatched. MiXCR, run by TCRdb on the RT-PCR reads, gives a single entry per CDR3 protein. The top ten clones hold 7.5% to 8% of a sample with 600,000 to 850,000 distinct CDR3 sequences, around 15% of them seen once. This clonotype turned up a few times. Its antigen is not identified. The chain couples TRBV27 to TRBJ2-7; 7 positions match TRBD1. The sample was PBMCs from blood, taken around 14 days before vaccination. This clonotype was obtained from a man aged 50-60 years who received an inactivated influenza vaccine. CDR3 residues: CASSSTRQGYEQYF. CDR3 DNA sequence: TGTGCCAGCAGTTCGACACGACAGGGCTACGAGCAGTACTTC.